This T cell receptor (beta chain) was captured by sequencing in a study of CD8 T cells in Susac syndrome. Background on the study: Treatment status at blood draw for the Susac syndrome patients was therapy-naive, corticosteroids, or intravenous immunoglobulin alone. General study points: CD8+ clonal expansion in Susac was maximal in TEMRA cells and in active patients.

Random hexamers primed reverse transcription of about 0.45 to 1 ug RNA. Amplification of the TCR beta CDR3 was carried out by immunoSEQ multiplex PCR, which spanned a total of 54 Vbeta and 13 Jbeta segments. TCRdb re-called the immunoSEQ multiplex PCR reads through MiXCR, storing one row per CDR3 protein. The sample records some 97,000 distinct CDR3 sequences, about 95% being singletons. Sequencing of TCR beta was undertaken in CD8+ and CD4+ T cells derived from blood. The CDR3 length is 13 residues. CDR1 is LGHDT and CDR2 is YNNKEL in the germline V gene (reference sequence). V lost 4 bases, J lost 8 bases, and 14 bases lay in between. A word on this clonotype: The antigen is undetermined.

This clonotype was obtained from a human donor with Susac syndrome. The chain combines TRBV3-1 with TRBJ1-2; no firm D call. What was sequenced was CD8+ T cells from PBMCs. The CDR3 loop is CASSPRVRSGYTF. The CDR3 DNA reads TGTGCCAGCAGCCCCCGGGTTCGTTCCGGCTACACCTTC.